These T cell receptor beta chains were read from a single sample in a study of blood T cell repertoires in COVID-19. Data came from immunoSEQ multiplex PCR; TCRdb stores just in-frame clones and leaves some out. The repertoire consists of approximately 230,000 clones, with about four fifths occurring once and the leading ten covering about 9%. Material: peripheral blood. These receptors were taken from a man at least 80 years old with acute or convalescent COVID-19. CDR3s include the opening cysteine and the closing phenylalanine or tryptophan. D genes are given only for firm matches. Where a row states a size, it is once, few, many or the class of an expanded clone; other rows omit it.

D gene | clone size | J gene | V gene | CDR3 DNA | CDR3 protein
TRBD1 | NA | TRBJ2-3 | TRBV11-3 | TGTGCCAGCGGACAGGGGCCCAATACGCAGTATTTT | CASGQGPNTQYF
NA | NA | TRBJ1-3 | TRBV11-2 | TGTGCCAGCAGCTTAGCCCCGGGATTGCCGGGAAACACCATATATTTT | CASSLAPGLPGNTIYF
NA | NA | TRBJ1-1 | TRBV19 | TGTGCCAGTAGTTTCCAGGGTATGAACACTGAAGCTTTCTTT | CASSFQGMNTEAFF
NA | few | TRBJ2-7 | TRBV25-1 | TGTGCCAGCAGTGTAGCCCTACGACAGAGAGCCCGGTACGAGCAGTACTTC | CASSVALRQRARYEQYF
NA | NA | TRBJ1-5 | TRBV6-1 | TGTGCCAGCAGTGGAGCCCCGGGGCAGCCCCAGCATTTT | CASSGAPGQPQHF
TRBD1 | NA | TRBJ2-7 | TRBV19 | TGTGCCAGTAGTATAGGGACAGGGGGCGGCGAGCAGTACTTC | CASSIGTGGGEQYF
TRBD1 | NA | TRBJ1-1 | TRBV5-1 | TGCGCCAGCAGCTTGGCCGGACAGGTGGTTGCGGAAGCTTTCTTT | CASSLAGQVVAEAFF
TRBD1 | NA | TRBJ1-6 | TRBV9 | TGTGCCAGCAGCGTAGGGACAGGGCGTAATTCACCCCTCCACTTT | CASSVGTGRNSPLHF
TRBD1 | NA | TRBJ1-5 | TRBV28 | TGTGCCAGCAGTCCCGGGACAGCACGCAATCAGCCCCAGCATTTT | CASSPGTARNQPQHF
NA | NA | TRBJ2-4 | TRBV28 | TGTGCCAGCAGTACAGGGTTGTACAAAAACATTCAGTACTTC | CASSTGLYKNIQYF
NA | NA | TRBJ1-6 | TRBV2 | TGTGCCAGCAGTGGGGTACAGAGGGTCTTACCCCTCCACTTT | CASSGVQRVLPLHF
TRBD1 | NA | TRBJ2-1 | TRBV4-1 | TGCGCCAGCAGCCAAGATCGGGGGACAGGGGTCGTCAATGAGCAGTTCTTC | CASSQDRGTGVVNEQFF
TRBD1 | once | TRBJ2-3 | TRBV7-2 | TGTGCCAGCAGGGATCGGGACAGGGTTACAGATACGCAGTATTTT | CASRDRDRVTDTQYF
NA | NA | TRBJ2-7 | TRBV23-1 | TGCGCCAGCAGTCAACATCCCGACGGGGGAAGATCCTACGAGCAGTACTTC | CASSQHPDGGRSYEQYF
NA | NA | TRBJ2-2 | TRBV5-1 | TGCGCCAGCAGGGTCAGGGTGAACACCGGGGAGCTGTTTTTT | CASRVRVNTGELFF
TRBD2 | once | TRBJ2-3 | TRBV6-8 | TGTGCCAGCAGTTACTCCTTTGCTAGCGGGAGGCGCACTACAACTAGCACAGATACGCAGTATTTT | CASSYSFASGRRTTTSTDTQYF
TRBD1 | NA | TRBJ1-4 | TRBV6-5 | TGTGCCAGCAGGCCCGGGAGGGGGCGGCGTGAAAAACTGTTTTTT | CASRPGRGRREKLFF
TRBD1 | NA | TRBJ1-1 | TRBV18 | TGTGCCAGCTCACCAAACATGGACAGGCCGAACACTGAAGCTTTCTTT | CASSPNMDRPNTEAFF
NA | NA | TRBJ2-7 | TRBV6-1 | TGTGCCAGCAGTGAAATGATAGCGGCCAACTACGAGCAGTACTTC | CASSEMIAANYEQYF
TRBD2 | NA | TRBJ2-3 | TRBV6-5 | TGTGCCAGCAGTGACTCTAGCGGGTACACAGATACGCAGTATTTT | CASSDSSGYTDTQYF
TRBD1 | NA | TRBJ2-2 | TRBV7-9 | TGTGCCAGCAGCTTAGGTCCGGACAGGGTTTCCGGGGAGCTGTTTTTT | CASSLGPDRVSGELFF
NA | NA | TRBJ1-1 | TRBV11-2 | TGTGCCAGCGGAAACCAACAGGGAAGAGCTTTCTTT | CASGNQQGRAFF
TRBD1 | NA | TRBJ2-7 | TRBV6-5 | TGTGCCATCGTCCGGGACAGGGTGCTAGACTACGAGCAGTACTTC | CAIVRDRVLDYEQYF
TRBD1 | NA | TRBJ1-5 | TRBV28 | TGTGCCAGCAGTCCGGGAGACAGGGGTGGAAATCAGCCCCAGCATTTT | CASSPGDRGGNQPQHF
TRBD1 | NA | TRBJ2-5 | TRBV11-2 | TGTGCCAGCAGCCCACAGGGGGTGAAAGAGACCCAGTACTTC | CASSPQGVKETQYF
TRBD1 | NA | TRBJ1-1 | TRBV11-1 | TGTGCCAGCAGCCAGGACAGGGTCGCTGAAGCTTTCTTT | CASSQDRVAEAFF
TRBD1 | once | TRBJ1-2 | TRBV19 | TGTGCCAGTAGGAGCCCGGGACAGGGGCTTTTCTATGGCTACACCTTC | CASRSPGQGLFYGYTF
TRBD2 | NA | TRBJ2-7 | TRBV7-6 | TGTGCCAGCAGCTTAGCCCCACTAGCGGCGGGACGGGGGGAGCAGTACTTC | CASSLAPLAAGRGEQYF
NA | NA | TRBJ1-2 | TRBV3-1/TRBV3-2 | TGTGCCAGCAGCCATAGACCCAGCACGGGGACTAACTATGGCTACACCTTC | CASSHRPSTGTNYGYTF
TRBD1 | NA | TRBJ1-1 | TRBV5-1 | TGCGCCAGCGCACCGGGACAGGGGAACACTGAAGCTTTCTTT | CASAPGQGNTEAFF
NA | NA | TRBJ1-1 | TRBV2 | TGTGCCACCTCTAGGGGCGTTGAAGCTTTCTTT | CATSRGVEAFF
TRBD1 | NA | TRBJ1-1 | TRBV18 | TGTGCCAGCTCACCGACAGGGTCCTCGGCGGCTTTCTTT | CASSPTGSSAAFF
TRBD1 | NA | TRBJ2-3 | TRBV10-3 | TGTGCCATCAGTGAGTCTCAGGGGGCCGGTACGCAGTATTTT | CAISESQGAGTQYF
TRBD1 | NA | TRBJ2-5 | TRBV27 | TGTGCCAGCAGCCTAGGGACAGGGGGTTACGAAGAGACCCAGTACTTC | CASSLGTGGYEETQYF
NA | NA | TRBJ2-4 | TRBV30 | TGTGCCTGGAGCCCCCCGGCAGGTTGGCTAGCCAAAAACATTCAGTACTTC | CAWSPPAGWLAKNIQYF
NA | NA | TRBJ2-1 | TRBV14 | TGTGCCAGCAGCCACCTTACGGACAGTCGTGCTGAGCAGTTCTTC | CASSHLTDSRAEQFF
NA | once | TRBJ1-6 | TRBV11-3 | TGTGCCAGCAGCTTAGAGGACAAAGAAAATTCACCCCTCCACTTT | CASSLEDKENSPLHF
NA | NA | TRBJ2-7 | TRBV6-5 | TGTGCCAGCAGTTACTCGATTCCAGGGCTCTCCTACGAGCAGTACTTC | CASSYSIPGLSYEQYF
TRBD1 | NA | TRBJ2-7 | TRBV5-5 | TGTGCCAGCAGCGTTGACGGGACAGCCTCCTACGAGCAGTACTTC | CASSVDGTASYEQYF
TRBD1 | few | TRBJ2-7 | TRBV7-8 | TGTGCCAGCAGCCGAGGAGGACAGGGGGCGTACGAGCAGTACTTC | CASSRGGQGAYEQYF
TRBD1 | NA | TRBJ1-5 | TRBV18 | TGTGCCAGCTCTCCACAGGGGGAGTATGGCAATCAGCCCCAGCATTTT | CASSPQGEYGNQPQHF
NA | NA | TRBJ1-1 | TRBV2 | TGTGCCAGCAGTCATCGAAATACATACACTGAAGCTTTCTTT | CASSHRNTYTEAFF
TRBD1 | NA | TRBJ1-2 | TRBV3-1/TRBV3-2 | TGTGCCAGCAGCCCCCAGACAGGGAGAAACTATGGCTACACCTTC | CASSPQTGRNYGYTF
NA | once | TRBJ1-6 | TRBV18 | TGTGCCAGCTCACTTTATAGGAGGGATTCACCCCTCCACTTT | CASSLYRRDSPLHF
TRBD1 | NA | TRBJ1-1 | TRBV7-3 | TGTGCCAGCAGCTTAACCTTCAGGGGGATAGGCACTGAAGCTTTCTTT | CASSLTFRGIGTEAFF
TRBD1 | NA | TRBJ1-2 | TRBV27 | TGTGCCAGCAGTTCTCCCGGGACAGGGGGAGGCTACACCTTC | CASSSPGTGGGYTF
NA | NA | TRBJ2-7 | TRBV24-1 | TGTGCCACCAGTGATGTCTACCTCGGCGAGCAGTACTTC | CATSDVYLGEQYF
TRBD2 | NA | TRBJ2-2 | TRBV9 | TGTGCCAGCGGGACTAGCCCGAACACCGGGGAGCTGTTTTTT | CASGTSPNTGELFF
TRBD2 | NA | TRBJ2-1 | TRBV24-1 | TGTGCCACCAGTGAGAACGGACTAGCGGGAAACAATGAGCAGTTCTTC | CATSENGLAGNNEQFF
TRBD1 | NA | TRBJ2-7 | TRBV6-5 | TGTGCCAGCAGTTCCGGACAGGGGCATTCCTACGAGCAGTACTTC | CASSSGQGHSYEQYF